This record concerns one TCR beta chain sequence. What it binds is unknown. This entry comes from a study of T cell responses to AZD1222 COVID-19 vaccine. The wider study: It was second doses at about 4 or about 12 weeks that were pooled.

The CDR3 has 14 residues. Per the germline V gene, CDR1 is MNHEY and CDR2 is SVGAGI. V lost 7 bases, J lost 7 bases, and 20 bases lay in between. Assay: immunoSEQ multiplex PCR; the TCRdb copy retains only in-frame clones and omits some. Of about 130,000 clones in the sample, more than 85% are singletons; the top ten hold roughly 0.91%. Findings and caveats of the study: It was only after the peak T cell response that any repertoires were sampled. In a largely white British group with more females than males, clonal diversity was possibly underestimated. Only a handful of AZD1222 recipients, several in all, had baseline seropositivity.

This TCR derives from an adult in good health. The sample in question was peripheral blood, obtained on day 0 of AZD1222 vaccination. The rearrangement links TRBV6-5 to TRBJ2-7, with D possibly being TRBD2 (6 bases). CDR3: CASNERVFLSEQYF. As DNA, the CDR3 is TGTGCCAGCAACGAGCGGGTCTTTTTATCAGAGCAGTACTTC.